This is a list of T cell receptor beta chains from one sample in a study of radiation and T cells in renal cell carcinoma. The data were produced by immunoSEQ multiplex PCR, yet TCRdb's version contains in-frame clones alone and is incomplete. The data hold some 120,000 clones, with 81% observed a single time. Sequenced here: blood, sampled from a patient whose treatment included radiotherapy and nephrectomy. The receptor set was obtained from a man aged 50-59 years with renal cell carcinoma. CDR3s include the opening cysteine and the closing phenylalanine or tryptophan. The D gene is left open where the match is weak. The size entry is marked missing in some rows and otherwise reads once, few, many or a size class.

v_gene: TRBV28
d_gene: NA
abundance: NA
j_gene: TRBJ1-5
CDR3aa: CASTRGWGNQPQHF
CDR3nt: TGTGCCAGCACCAGGGGTTGGGGCAATCAGCCCCAGCATTTT

v_gene: TRBV28
d_gene: TRBD1
abundance: NA
j_gene: TRBJ1-2
CDR3aa: CASSSPGQGADGYTF
CDR3nt: TGTGCCAGCAGTTCTCCGGGACAGGGAGCTGATGGCTACACCTTC

v_gene: TRBV6-6
d_gene: NA
abundance: NA
j_gene: TRBJ1-1
CDR3aa: CASSWGFNTEAFF
CDR3nt: TGTGCCAGCAGTTGGGGATTTAACACTGAAGCTTTCTTT

v_gene: TRBV9
d_gene: NA
abundance: once
j_gene: TRBJ2-6
CDR3aa: CASSPGLLSSGANVLTF
CDR3nt: TGTGCCAGCAGCCCAGGGTTATTAAGCTCTGGGGCCAACGTCCTGACTTTC

v_gene: TRBV4-1
d_gene: TRBD1
abundance: NA
j_gene: TRBJ1-2
CDR3aa: CASSQAGQGSYGYTF
CDR3nt: TGCGCCAGCAGCCAAGCCGGACAGGGGTCCTATGGCTACACCTTC

v_gene: TRBV28
d_gene: TRBD1
abundance: once
j_gene: TRBJ1-2
CDR3aa: CASSRQGPGYTF
CDR3nt: TGTGCCAGCAGTAGACAGGGGCCTGGCTACACCTTC

v_gene: TRBV5-4
d_gene: TRBD1
abundance: NA
j_gene: TRBJ1-5
CDR3aa: CASSLGGTGQPQHF
CDR3nt: TGTGCCAGCAGCTTAGGAGGGACAGGTCAGCCCCAGCATTTT

v_gene: TRBV28
d_gene: NA
abundance: NA
j_gene: TRBJ2-2
CDR3aa: CASTEQGSGELFF
CDR3nt: TGTGCCAGCACTGAACAGGGTTCCGGGGAGCTGTTTTTT

v_gene: TRBV27
d_gene: TRBD2
abundance: once
j_gene: TRBJ2-3
CDR3aa: CASSVSGGTGQYF
CDR3nt: TGTGCCAGCAGTGTCTCCGGGGGGACGGGGCAGTATTTT

v_gene: TRBV9
d_gene: NA
abundance: NA
j_gene: TRBJ2-2
CDR3aa: CASSESPGGELFF
CDR3nt: TGTGCCAGCAGCGAAAGCCCGGGCGGGGAGCTGTTTTTT

v_gene: TRBV9
d_gene: NA
abundance: NA
j_gene: TRBJ1-1
CDR3aa: CASSASSFPGFSLNTEAFF
CDR3nt: TGTGCCAGCAGCGCTAGCTCCTTCCCCGGGTTTTCACTGAACACTGAAGCTTTCTTT

v_gene: TRBV7-2
d_gene: NA
abundance: NA
j_gene: TRBJ2-3
CDR3aa: CASTLGGWADTQYF
CDR3nt: TGTGCCAGCACCCTCGGGGGTTGGGCAGATACGCAGTATTTT

v_gene: TRBV6-6
d_gene: NA
abundance: NA
j_gene: TRBJ2-3
CDR3aa: CASSSPSDTQYF
CDR3nt: TGTGCCAGCAGTTCACCTTCAGATACGCAGTATTTT

v_gene: TRBV13
d_gene: NA
abundance: NA
j_gene: TRBJ1-1
CDR3aa: CASSTEDTEAFF
CDR3nt: TGTGCCAGCAGTACAGAGGACACTGAAGCTTTCTTT

v_gene: TRBV9
d_gene: TRBD2
abundance: NA
j_gene: TRBJ2-7
CDR3aa: CASSNSGRDYEQYF
CDR3nt: TGTGCCAGCAGCAACAGCGGGAGAGACTACGAGCAGTACTTC

v_gene: TRBV28
d_gene: NA
abundance: NA
j_gene: TRBJ1-2
CDR3aa: CASSLTVSRAGGYTF
CDR3nt: TGTGCCAGCAGTTTAACGGTTAGCAGGGCCGGAGGCTACACCTTC

v_gene: TRBV4-1
d_gene: NA
abundance: NA
j_gene: TRBJ2-7
CDR3aa: CASSQAESAYEQYF
CDR3nt: TGCGCCAGCAGCCAAGCCGAGTCCGCCTACGAGCAGTACTTC

v_gene: TRBV10-3
d_gene: NA
abundance: NA
j_gene: TRBJ1-5
CDR3aa: CAIGQGSNQPQHF
CDR3nt: TGTGCCATCGGTCAGGGTAGCAATCAGCCCCAGCATTTT

v_gene: TRBV5-4
d_gene: NA
abundance: once
j_gene: TRBJ1-1
CDR3aa: CASSYGQKNTEAFF
CDR3nt: TGTGCCAGCAGCTACGGACAAAAGAACACTGAAGCTTTCTTT

v_gene: TRBV18
d_gene: NA
abundance: few
j_gene: TRBJ1-2
CDR3aa: CASSQSGDSGVYGYTF
CDR3nt: TGTGCCAGCTCACAATCCGGGGATAGCGGCGTCTATGGCTACACCTTC

v_gene: TRBV29-1
d_gene: TRBD2
abundance: NA
j_gene: TRBJ2-1
CDR3aa: CSVAGGETGSYNEQFF
CDR3nt: TGCAGCGTTGCGGGGGGGGAGACAGGCTCCTACAATGAGCAGTTCTTC

v_gene: TRBV7-2
d_gene: NA
abundance: NA
j_gene: TRBJ2-5
CDR3aa: CASSFQGQQETQYF
CDR3nt: TGTGCCAGCAGCTTTCAGGGACAACAAGAGACCCAGTACTTC

v_gene: TRBV10-1
d_gene: NA
abundance: NA
j_gene: TRBJ1-2
CDR3aa: CASSRTEPNYGYTF
CDR3nt: TGCGCCAGCTCGAGGACGGAGCCTAACTATGGCTACACCTTC

v_gene: TRBV2
d_gene: TRBD2
abundance: NA
j_gene: TRBJ2-3
CDR3aa: CASSGGSGSTDTQYF
CDR3nt: TGTGCCAGCAGCGGAGGTAGCGGGAGCACAGATACGCAGTATTTT

v_gene: TRBV19
d_gene: NA
abundance: NA
j_gene: TRBJ1-1
CDR3aa: CASSKYPKGNTEAFF
CDR3nt: TGTGCCAGTAGTAAGTACCCAAAGGGGAACACTGAAGCTTTCTTT

v_gene: TRBV5-5
d_gene: TRBD1
abundance: NA
j_gene: TRBJ1-2
CDR3aa: CASSRGQGLNYGYTF
CDR3nt: TGTGCCAGCAGCCGAGGACAGGGGCTAAACTATGGCTACACCTTC

v_gene: TRBV7-9
d_gene: NA
abundance: once
j_gene: TRBJ1-2
CDR3aa: CASSLSGLGYGYTF
CDR3nt: TGTGCCAGCAGCTTAAGCGGGTTAGGGTATGGCTACACCTTC

v_gene: TRBV21-1
d_gene: NA
abundance: NA
j_gene: TRBJ2-5
CDR3aa: CASTTILDVEETQYF
CDR3nt: TGTGCCAGCACCACAATCTTGGATGTAGAAGAGACCCAGTACTTC

v_gene: TRBV4-2
d_gene: NA
abundance: NA
j_gene: TRBJ1-4
CDR3aa: CASSQATEAEKLFF
CDR3nt: TGTGCCAGCAGCCAAGCTACAGAGGCTGAAAAACTGTTTTTT

v_gene: TRBV7-9
d_gene: TRBD2
abundance: NA
j_gene: TRBJ2-7
CDR3aa: CASKLPAGVEQYF
CDR3nt: TGTGCCAGCAAATTACCAGCGGGAGTCGAGCAGTACTTC

v_gene: TRBV28
d_gene: NA
abundance: NA
j_gene: TRBJ1-4
CDR3aa: CASSPPDEKLFF
CDR3nt: TGTGCCAGCAGTCCTCCAGATGAAAAACTGTTTTTT

v_gene: TRBV9
d_gene: NA
abundance: once
j_gene: TRBJ1-2
CDR3aa: CASSVAPKANYGYTF
CDR3nt: TGTGCCAGCAGCGTAGCCCCCAAAGCTAACTATGGCTACACCTTC

v_gene: TRBV7-2
d_gene: NA
abundance: few
j_gene: TRBJ1-1
CDR3aa: CASSSAGVAEAFF
CDR3nt: TGTGCCAGCAGTTCGGCGGGGGTCGCTGAAGCTTTCTTT

v_gene: TRBV6-1
d_gene: TRBD1
abundance: few
j_gene: TRBJ1-5
CDR3aa: CASSEQGVSNQPQHF
CDR3nt: TGTGCCAGCAGTGAACAGGGGGTGAGCAATCAGCCCCAGCATTTT

v_gene: TRBV7-9
d_gene: TRBD1
abundance: NA
j_gene: TRBJ1-2
CDR3aa: CASSSDRGLIGYTF
CDR3nt: TGTGCCAGCAGCTCGGACAGGGGGCTGATAGGCTACACCTTC

v_gene: TRBV2
d_gene: NA
abundance: NA
j_gene: TRBJ1-3
CDR3aa: CASSEVGRGTAAGNTIYF
CDR3nt: TGTGCCAGCAGTGAGGTTGGTAGGGGCACCGCTGCTGGAAACACCATATATTTT

v_gene: TRBV30
d_gene: NA
abundance: NA
j_gene: TRBJ2-6
CDR3aa: CAWGRSGSSGANVLTF
CDR3nt: TGTGCCTGGGGACGATCGGGGAGCTCTGGGGCCAACGTCCTGACTTTC

v_gene: TRBV5-1
d_gene: TRBD1
abundance: NA
j_gene: TRBJ2-2
CDR3aa: CASSSRTGGSGELFF
CDR3nt: TGCGCCAGCAGCTCTCGGACAGGGGGGTCCGGGGAGCTGTTTTTT

v_gene: TRBV28
d_gene: NA
abundance: many
j_gene: TRBJ2-4
CDR3aa: CASSSFLEEAKNIQYF
CDR3nt: TGTGCCAGCAGTTCGTTCCTGGAGGAGGCCAAAAACATTCAGTACTTC

v_gene: TRBV11-2
d_gene: NA
abundance: NA
j_gene: TRBJ1-1
CDR3aa: CASSLGRDTEAFF
CDR3nt: TGTGCCAGCAGCTTGGGCCGGGACACTGAAGCTTTCTTT

v_gene: TRBV6-6
d_gene: TRBD2
abundance: NA
j_gene: TRBJ2-1
CDR3aa: CASSYSIAGEVF
CDR3nt: TGTGCCAGCAGTTACTCGATTGCGGGGGAGGTCTTC

v_gene: TRBV5-8
d_gene: NA
abundance: NA
j_gene: TRBJ2-7
CDR3aa: CASRANRAPYEQYF
CDR3nt: TGTGCCAGCAGGGCTAACAGGGCGCCCTACGAGCAGTACTTC

v_gene: TRBV27
d_gene: NA
abundance: few
j_gene: TRBJ1-2
CDR3aa: CASSLQGYGYTF
CDR3nt: TGTGCCAGCAGTTTACAGGGCTATGGCTACACCTTC

v_gene: TRBV5-1
d_gene: TRBD1
abundance: NA
j_gene: TRBJ2-7
CDR3aa: CASSPGQQGSEQYF
CDR3nt: TGCGCCAGCAGCCCGGGACAGCAGGGGTCCGAGCAGTACTTC

v_gene: TRBV15
d_gene: NA
abundance: few
j_gene: TRBJ1-1
CDR3aa: CATSKFGSRAFF
CDR3nt: TGTGCCACCAGCAAGTTCGGGTCCCGGGCTTTCTTT

v_gene: TRBV11-3
d_gene: NA
abundance: once
j_gene: TRBJ1-1
CDR3aa: CASSLLQRDYPEAFF
CDR3nt: TGTGCCAGCAGCTTACTCCAGAGGGATTATCCTGAAGCTTTCTTT

v_gene: TRBV19
d_gene: NA
abundance: NA
j_gene: TRBJ2-1
CDR3aa: CASTTGTSLGNEQFF
CDR3nt: TGTGCCAGTACCACTGGGACGTCCCTGGGTAATGAGCAGTTCTTC

v_gene: TRBV4-3
d_gene: TRBD2
abundance: once
j_gene: TRBJ2-3
CDR3aa: CASSLERGGTDTQYF
CDR3nt: TGCGCCAGCAGCCTGGAGCGGGGGGGCACAGATACGCAGTATTTT

v_gene: TRBV6-1
d_gene: NA
abundance: NA
j_gene: TRBJ1-1
CDR3aa: CASSGEGWGEAFF
CDR3nt: TGTGCCAGCAGTGGGGAGGGATGGGGTGAAGCTTTCTTT

v_gene: TRBV20-1
d_gene: NA
abundance: few
j_gene: TRBJ2-1
CDR3aa: CSAEPGNEQFF
CDR3nt: TGCAGTGCTGAGCCGGGGAATGAGCAGTTCTTC

v_gene: TRBV9
d_gene: TRBD1
abundance: once
j_gene: TRBJ2-7
CDR3aa: CASSVAAGGGYEQYF
CDR3nt: TGTGCCAGCAGCGTAGCGGCAGGGGGTGGATACGAGCAGTACTTC

v_gene: TRBV28
d_gene: NA
abundance: NA
j_gene: TRBJ1-2
CDR3aa: CASSPRTAHGYTF
CDR3nt: TGTGCCAGCAGTCCCCGTACGGCCCATGGCTACACCTTC

v_gene: TRBV28
d_gene: TRBD1
abundance: NA
j_gene: TRBJ1-2
CDR3aa: CASSRPGGLDYGYTF
CDR3nt: TGTGCCAGCAGTCGACCAGGGGGCCTGGACTATGGCTACACCTTC

v_gene: TRBV27
d_gene: NA
abundance: NA
j_gene: TRBJ2-1
CDR3aa: CASSTNSPATGQFF
CDR3nt: TGTGCCAGCAGTACGAATTCCCCAGCAACTGGGCAGTTCTTC

v_gene: TRBV23-1
d_gene: TRBD1
abundance: NA
j_gene: TRBJ1-5
CDR3aa: CASEIEQGAEFNQPQHF
CDR3nt: TGCGCCAGCGAAATTGAACAGGGGGCGGAATTCAATCAGCCCCAGCATTTT

v_gene: TRBV5-4
d_gene: TRBD1
abundance: once
j_gene: TRBJ1-2
CDR3aa: CASTYMTGSNYGYTF
CDR3nt: TGTGCCAGCACCTACATGACAGGGTCTAACTATGGCTACACCTTC

v_gene: TRBV10-2
d_gene: TRBD2
abundance: once
j_gene: TRBJ2-1
CDR3aa: CASLGLAGTSNEQFF
CDR3nt: TGCGCCAGCCTCGGACTAGCGGGGACCTCCAATGAGCAGTTCTTC

v_gene: TRBV19
d_gene: NA
abundance: NA
j_gene: TRBJ1-1
CDR3aa: CATRPGTEAFF
CDR3nt: TGTGCCACCCGGCCGGGCACTGAAGCTTTCTTT

v_gene: TRBV7-9
d_gene: TRBD1
abundance: NA
j_gene: TRBJ2-3
CDR3aa: CASSLGYGQGAPDTQYF
CDR3nt: TGTGCCAGCAGCTTAGGGTACGGACAGGGGGCCCCAGATACGCAGTATTTT